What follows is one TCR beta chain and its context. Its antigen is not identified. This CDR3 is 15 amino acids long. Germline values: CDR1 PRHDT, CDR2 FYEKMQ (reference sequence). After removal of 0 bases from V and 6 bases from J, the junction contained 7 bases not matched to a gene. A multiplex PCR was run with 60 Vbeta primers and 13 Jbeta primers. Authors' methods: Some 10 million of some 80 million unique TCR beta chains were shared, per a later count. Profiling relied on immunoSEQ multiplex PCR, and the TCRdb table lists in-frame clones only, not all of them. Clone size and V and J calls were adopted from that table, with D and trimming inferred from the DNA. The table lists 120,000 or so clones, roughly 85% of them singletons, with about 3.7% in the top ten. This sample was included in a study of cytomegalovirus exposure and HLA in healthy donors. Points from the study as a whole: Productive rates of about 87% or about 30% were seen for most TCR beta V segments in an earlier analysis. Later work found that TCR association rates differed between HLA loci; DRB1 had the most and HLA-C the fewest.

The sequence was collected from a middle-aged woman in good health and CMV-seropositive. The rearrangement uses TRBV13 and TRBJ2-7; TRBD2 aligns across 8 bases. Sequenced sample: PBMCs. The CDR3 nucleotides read TGTGCCAGCAGCTTAGGCTCGGGGGGGGTTCTCGAGCAGTACTTC. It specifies CASSLGSGGVLEQYF.